This TCR beta chain originates from a study of shared clonotypes between healthy human individuals. Broader study findings: The naive CD4 repertoires of several donors were compared, and around 5% of clonotypes were shared.

Germline V lookup: CDR1 SGHNT, CDR2 YYREEE (reference sequence). Trimming shortened V by 4 bases and J by 0 bases, and 8 bases separated the two germline ends. The CDR3 loop spans 13 amino acids. Each of the donors was a healthy adult who was HIV-negative and had not had a recent acute infection or vaccination. Splitting of CD4+ cells produced CD45RA+ naive and CD45RA-negative memory subsets. Note on this clone: Its antigen is still unknown. This CDR3 is also generated by other DNA sequences in the sample.

Each PCR replicate from the sorted subsets contained 200 to 250 ng DNA, which is tens of thousands of T cell genomes. Clones were read by immunoSEQ multiplex PCR, and TCRdb kept only the in-frame ones, dropping some. The sample records 1.6 million or so clones, around 98.5% being singletons. Sequenced: naive CD4+ T cells sorted from blood. The sample's subset: CD45RA+ positively selected. This TCR was recovered from a man aged 30 to 39 in good health. The V and J genes are TRBV5-4 and TRBJ2-7; D might be TRBD2 (6 bases). CDR3 in amino acids: CASSRDFSYEQYF. The CDR3 DNA sequence: TGTGCCAGCAGCCGGGACTTCTCCTACGAGCAGTACTTC.